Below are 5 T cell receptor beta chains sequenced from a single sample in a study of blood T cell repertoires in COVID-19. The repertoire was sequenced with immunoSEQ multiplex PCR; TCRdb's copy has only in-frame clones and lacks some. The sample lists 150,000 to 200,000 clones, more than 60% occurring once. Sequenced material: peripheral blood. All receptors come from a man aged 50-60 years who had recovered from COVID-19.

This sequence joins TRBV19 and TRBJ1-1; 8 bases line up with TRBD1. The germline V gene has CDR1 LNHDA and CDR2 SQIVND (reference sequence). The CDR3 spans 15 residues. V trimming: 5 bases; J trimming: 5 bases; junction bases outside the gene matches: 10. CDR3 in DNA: TGTGCCAGTAGTTTCGACAGGGGAGTGGGGACTGAAGCTTTCTTT. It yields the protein CASSFDRGVGTEAFF.

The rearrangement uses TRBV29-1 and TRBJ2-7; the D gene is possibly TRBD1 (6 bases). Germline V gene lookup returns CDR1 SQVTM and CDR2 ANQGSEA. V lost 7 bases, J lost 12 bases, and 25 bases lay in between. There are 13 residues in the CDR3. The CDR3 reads CSAATGQGIARYF. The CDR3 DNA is TGCAGCGCTGCTACGGGGCAGGGGATTGCTCGGTACTTC.

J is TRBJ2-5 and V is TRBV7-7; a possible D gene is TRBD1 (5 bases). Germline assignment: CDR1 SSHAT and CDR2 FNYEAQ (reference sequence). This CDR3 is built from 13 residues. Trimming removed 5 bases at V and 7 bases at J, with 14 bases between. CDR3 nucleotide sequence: TGTGCCAGCAGCCCGGACACCATCGGGACCCAGTACTTC. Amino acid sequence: CASSPDTIGTQYF.

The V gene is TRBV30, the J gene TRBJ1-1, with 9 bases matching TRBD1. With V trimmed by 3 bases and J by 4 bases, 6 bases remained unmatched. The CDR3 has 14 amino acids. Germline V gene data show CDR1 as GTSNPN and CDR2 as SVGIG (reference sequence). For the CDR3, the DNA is TGTGCCTGGAGCACCGGACAGGGGCTCACTGAAGCTTTCTTT. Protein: CAWSTGQGLTEAFF. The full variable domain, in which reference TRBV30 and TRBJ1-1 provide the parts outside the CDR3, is SQTIHQWPATLVQPVGSPLSLECTVEGTSNPNLYWYRQAAGRGLQLLFYSVGIGQISSEVPQNLSASRPQDRQFILSSKKLLLSDSGFYLCAWSTGQGLTEAFFGQGTRLTVV.

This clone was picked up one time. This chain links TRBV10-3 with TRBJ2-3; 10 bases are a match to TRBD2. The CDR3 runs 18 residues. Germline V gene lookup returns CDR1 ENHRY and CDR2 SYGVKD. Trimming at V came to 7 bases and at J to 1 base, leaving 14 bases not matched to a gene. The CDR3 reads CAIKGNLAGDEGTDTQYF. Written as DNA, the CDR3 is TGTGCCATCAAGGGCAACCTAGCGGGAGATGAGGGCACAGATACGCAGTATTTT.